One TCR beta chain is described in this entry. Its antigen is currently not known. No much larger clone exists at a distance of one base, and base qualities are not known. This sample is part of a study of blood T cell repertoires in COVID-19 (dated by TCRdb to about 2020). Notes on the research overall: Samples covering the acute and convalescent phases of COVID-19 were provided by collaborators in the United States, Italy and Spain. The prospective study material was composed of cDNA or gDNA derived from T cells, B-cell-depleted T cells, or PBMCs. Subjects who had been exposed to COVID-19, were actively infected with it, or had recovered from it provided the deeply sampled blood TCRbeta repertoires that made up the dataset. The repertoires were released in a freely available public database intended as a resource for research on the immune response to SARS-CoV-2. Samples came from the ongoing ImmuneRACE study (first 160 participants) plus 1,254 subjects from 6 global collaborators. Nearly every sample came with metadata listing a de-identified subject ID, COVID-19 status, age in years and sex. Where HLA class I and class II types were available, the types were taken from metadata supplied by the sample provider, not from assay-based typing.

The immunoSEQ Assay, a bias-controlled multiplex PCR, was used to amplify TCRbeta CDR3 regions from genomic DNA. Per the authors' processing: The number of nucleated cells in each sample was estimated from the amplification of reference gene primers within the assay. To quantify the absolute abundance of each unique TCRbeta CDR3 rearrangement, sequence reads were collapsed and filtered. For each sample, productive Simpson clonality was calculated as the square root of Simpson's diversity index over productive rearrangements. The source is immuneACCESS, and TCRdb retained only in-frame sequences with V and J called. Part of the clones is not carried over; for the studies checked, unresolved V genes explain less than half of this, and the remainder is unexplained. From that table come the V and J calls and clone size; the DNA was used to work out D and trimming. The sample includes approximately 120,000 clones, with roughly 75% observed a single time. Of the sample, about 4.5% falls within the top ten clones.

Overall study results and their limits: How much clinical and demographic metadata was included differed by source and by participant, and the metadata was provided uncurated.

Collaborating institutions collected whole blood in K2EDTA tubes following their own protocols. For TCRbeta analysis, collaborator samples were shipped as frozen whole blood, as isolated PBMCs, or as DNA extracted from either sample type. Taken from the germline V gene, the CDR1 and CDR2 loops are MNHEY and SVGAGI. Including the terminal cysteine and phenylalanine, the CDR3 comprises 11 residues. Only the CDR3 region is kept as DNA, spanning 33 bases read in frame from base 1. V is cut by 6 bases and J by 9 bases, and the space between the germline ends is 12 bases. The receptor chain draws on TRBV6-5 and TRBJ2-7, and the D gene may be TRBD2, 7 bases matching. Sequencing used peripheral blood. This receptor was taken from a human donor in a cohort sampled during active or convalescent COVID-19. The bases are TGTGCCAGCAGGTGGGGGGGGGCGCAGTACTTC. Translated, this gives CASRWGGAQYF.